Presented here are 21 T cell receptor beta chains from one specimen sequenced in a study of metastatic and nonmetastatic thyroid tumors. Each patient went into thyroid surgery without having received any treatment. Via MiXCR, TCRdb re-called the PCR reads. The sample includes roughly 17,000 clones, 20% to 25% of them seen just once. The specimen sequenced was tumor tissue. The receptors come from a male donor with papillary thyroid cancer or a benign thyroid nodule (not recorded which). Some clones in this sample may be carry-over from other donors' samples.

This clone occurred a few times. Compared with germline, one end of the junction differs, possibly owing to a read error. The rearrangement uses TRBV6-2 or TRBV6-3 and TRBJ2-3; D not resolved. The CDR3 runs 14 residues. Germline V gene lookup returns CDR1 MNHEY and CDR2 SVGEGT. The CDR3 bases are TGTGTCAGCAGTTACCGGGCTAGAACAGATACGCAGTATTTT. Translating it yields CVSSYRARTDTQYF.

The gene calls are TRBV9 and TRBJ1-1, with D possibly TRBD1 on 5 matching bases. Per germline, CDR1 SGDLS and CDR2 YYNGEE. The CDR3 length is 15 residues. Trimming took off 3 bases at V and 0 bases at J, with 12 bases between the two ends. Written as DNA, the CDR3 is TGTGCCAGCAGCGCGGGGCAGGCCGTGAACACTGAAGCTTTCTTT. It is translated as CASSAGQAVNTEAFF.

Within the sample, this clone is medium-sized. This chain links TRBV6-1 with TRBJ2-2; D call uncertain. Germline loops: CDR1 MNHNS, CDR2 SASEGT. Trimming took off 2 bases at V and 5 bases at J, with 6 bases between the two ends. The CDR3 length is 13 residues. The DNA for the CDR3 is TGTGCCAGCAGTGAATGGGAAACCGGGGAGCTGTTTTTT. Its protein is CASSEWETGELFF.

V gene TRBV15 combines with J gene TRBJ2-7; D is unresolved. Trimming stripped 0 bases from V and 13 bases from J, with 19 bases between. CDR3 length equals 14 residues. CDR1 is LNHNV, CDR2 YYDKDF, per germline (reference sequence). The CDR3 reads CATSRDPDLYGQYF. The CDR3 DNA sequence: TGTGCCACCAGCAGAGATCCGGACCTCTACGGGCAATACTTC. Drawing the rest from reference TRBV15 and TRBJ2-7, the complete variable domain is DAMVIQNPRYQVTQFGKPVTLSCSQTLNHNVMYWYQQKSSQAPKLLFHYYDKDFNNEADTPDNFQSRRPNTSFCFLDIRSPGLGDTAMYLCATSRDPDLYGQYFGPGTRLTVT.

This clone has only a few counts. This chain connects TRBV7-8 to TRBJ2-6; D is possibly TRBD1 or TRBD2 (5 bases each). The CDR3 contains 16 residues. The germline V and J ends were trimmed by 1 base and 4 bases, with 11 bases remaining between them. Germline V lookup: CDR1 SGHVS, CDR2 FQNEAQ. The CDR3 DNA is TGTGCCAGCAGCTTAGACCAGGGAGCCGGGGCCAACGTCCTGACTTTC. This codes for CASSLDQGAGANVLTF.

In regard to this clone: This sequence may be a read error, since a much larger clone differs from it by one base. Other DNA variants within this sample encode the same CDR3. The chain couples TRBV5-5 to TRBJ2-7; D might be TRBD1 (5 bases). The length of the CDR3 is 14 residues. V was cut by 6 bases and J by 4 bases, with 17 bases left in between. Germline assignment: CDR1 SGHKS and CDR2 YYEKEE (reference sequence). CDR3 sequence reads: CASTPRQGTYEQYF. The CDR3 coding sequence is TGTGCCAGCACCCCTCGTCAGGGTACATACGAGCAGTACTTC.

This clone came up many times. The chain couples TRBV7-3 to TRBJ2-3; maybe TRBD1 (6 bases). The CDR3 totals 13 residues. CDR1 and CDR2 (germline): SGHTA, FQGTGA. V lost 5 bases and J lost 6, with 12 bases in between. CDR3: CASSRQRGDTQYF. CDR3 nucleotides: TGTGCCAGCAGCAGACAAAGGGGGGATACGCAGTATTTT.

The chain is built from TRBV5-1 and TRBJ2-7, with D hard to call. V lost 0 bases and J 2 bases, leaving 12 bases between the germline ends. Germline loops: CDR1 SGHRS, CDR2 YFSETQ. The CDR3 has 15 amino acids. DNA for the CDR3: TGCGCCAGCAGCTTGGGAACAGTGGTGGCCTACGAGCAGTACTTC. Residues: CASSLGTVVAYEQYF.

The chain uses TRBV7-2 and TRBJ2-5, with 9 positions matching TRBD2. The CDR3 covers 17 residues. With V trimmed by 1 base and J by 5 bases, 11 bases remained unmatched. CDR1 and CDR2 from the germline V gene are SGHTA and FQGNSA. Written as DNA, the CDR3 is TGTGCCAGCAGCTTAGGCGGGACTAGCCGGAAGGGGGAGACCCAGTACTTC. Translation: CASSLGGTSRKGETQYF.

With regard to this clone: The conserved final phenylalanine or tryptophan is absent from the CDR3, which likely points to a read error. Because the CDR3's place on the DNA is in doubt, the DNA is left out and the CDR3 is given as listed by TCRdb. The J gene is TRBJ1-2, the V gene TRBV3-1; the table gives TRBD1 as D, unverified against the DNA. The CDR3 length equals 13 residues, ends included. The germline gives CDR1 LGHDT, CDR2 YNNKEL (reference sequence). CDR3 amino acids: CASSQEYRGRQTS.

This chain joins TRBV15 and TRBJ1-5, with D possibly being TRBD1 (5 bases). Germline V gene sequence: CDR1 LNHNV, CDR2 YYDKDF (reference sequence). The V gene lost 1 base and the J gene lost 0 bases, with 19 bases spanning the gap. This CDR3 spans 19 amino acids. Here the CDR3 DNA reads TGTGCCACCAGCAGAGTTCTCTCCGTCGGGACGTATAGCAATCAGCCCCAGCATTTT. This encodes CATSRVLSVGTYSNQPQHF.

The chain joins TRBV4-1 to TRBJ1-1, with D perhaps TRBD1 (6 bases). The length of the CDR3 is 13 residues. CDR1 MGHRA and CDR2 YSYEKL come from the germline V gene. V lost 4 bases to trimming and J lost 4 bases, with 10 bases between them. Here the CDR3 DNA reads TGCGCCAGCAGCCTCACAGGGATCACTGAAGCTTTCTTT. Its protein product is CASSLTGITEAFF.

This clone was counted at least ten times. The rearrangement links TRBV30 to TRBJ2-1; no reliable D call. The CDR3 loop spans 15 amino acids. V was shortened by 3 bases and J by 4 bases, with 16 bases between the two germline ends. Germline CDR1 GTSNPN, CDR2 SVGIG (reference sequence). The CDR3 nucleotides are TGTGCCTGGAGACCGATTCCACGAGGATACAATGAGCAGTTCTTC. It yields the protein CAWRPIPRGYNEQFF.

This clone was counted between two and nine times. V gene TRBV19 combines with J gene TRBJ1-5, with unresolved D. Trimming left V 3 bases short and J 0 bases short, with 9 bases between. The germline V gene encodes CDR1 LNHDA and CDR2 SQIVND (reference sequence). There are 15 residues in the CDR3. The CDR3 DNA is TGTGCCAGTAGTATTGGAGCGTCTAGCAATCAGCCCCAGCATTTT. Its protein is CASSIGASSNQPQHF.

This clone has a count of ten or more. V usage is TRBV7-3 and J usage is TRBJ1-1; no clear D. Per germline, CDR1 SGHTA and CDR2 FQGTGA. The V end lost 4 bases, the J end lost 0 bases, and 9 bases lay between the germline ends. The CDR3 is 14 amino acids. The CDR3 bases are TGTGCCAGCAGCTCAAAGGGTATGAACACTGAAGCTTTCTTT. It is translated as CASSSKGMNTEAFF. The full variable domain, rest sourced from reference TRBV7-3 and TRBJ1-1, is GAGVSQTPSNKVTEKGKYVELRCDPISGHTALYWYRQSLGQGPEFLIYFQGTGAADDSGLPNDRFFAVRPEGSVSTLKIQRTERGDSAVYLCASSSKGMNTEAFFGQGTRLTVV.

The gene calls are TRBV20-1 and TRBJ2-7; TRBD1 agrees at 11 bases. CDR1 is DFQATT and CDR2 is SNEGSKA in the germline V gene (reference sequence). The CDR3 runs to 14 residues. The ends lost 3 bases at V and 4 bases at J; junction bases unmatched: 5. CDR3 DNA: TGCAGTGCTAGGGGAGGGACAGGGGGTTACGAGCAGTACTTC. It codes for CSARGGTGGYEQYF.

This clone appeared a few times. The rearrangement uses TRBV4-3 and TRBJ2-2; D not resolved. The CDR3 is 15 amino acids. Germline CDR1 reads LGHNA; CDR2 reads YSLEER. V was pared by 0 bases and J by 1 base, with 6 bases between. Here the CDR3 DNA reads TGCGCCAGCAGCCAAGATCCCGGGAACACCGGGGAGCTGTTTTTT. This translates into CASSQDPGNTGELFF.

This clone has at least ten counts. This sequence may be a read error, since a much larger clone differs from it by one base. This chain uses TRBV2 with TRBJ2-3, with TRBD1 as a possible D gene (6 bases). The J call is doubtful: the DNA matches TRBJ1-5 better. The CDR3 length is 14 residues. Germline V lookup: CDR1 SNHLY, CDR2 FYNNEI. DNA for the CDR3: TGTGCCAGCAAGAACAGGGTTAACACAGATACGCAGCATTTT. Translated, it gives CASKNRVNTDTQHF.

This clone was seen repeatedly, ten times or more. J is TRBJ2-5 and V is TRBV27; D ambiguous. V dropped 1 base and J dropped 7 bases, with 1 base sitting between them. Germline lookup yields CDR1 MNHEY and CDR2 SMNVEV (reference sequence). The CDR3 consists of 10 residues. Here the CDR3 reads CASSLLTQYF. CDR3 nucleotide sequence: TGTGCCAGCAGTTTATTGACCCAGTACTTC.

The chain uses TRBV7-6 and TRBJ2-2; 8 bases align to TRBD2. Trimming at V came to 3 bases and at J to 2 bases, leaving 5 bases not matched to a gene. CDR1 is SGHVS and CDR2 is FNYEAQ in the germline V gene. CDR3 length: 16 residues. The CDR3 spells CASSFVIAGNTGELFF. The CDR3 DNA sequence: TGTGCCAGCAGCTTTGTTATAGCGGGAAACACCGGGGAGCTGTTTTTT.

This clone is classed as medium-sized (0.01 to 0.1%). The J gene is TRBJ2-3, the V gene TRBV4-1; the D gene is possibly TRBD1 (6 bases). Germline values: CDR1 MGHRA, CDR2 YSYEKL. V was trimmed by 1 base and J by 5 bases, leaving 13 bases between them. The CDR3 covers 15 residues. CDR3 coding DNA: TGCGCCAGCAGCCAAGTTCAGGGGACGAAAGATACGCAGTATTTT. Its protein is CASSQVQGTKDTQYF.